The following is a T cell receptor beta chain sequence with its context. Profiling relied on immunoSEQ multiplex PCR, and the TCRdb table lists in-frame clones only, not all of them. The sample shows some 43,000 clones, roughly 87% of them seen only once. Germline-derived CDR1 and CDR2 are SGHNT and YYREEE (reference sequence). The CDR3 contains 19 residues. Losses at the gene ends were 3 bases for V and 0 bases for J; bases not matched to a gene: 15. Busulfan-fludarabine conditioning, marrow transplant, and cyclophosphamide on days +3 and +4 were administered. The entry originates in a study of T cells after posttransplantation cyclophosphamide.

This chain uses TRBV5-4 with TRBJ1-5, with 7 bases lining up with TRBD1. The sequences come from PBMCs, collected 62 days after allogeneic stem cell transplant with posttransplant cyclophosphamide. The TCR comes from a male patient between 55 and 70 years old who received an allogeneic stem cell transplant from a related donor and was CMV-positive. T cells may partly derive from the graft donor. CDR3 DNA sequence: TGTGCCAGCAGCTGGGTAGTGGGACAGTCGCGGGATAGCAATCAGCCCCAGCATTTT. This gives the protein CASSWVVGQSRDSNQPQHF.